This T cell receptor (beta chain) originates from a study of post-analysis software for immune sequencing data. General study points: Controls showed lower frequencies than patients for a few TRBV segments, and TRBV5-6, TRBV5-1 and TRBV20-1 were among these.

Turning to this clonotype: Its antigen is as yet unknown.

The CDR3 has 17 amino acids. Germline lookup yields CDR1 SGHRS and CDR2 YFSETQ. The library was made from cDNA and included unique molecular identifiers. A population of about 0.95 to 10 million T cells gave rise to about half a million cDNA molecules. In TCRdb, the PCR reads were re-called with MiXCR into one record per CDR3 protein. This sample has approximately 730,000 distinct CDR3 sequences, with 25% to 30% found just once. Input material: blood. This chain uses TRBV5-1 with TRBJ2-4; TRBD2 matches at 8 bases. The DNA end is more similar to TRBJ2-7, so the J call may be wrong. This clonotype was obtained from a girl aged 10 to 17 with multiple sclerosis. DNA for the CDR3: TGCGCCAGCAGCTTGCCGGTGGCGGGAGGTGTAGGCGACGAGCAGTACTTC. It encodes CASSLPVAGGVGDEQYF.